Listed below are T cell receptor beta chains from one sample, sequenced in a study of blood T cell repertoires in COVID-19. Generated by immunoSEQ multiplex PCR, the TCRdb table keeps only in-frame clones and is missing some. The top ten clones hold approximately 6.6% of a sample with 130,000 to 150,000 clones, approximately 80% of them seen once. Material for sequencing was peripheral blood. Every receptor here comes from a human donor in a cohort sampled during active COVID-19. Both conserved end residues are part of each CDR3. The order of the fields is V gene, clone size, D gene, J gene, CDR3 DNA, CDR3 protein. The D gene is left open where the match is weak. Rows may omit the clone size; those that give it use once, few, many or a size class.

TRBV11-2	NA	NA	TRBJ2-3	TGTGCCAGCAGCCCCGGGGTTTATACGCAGTATTTT	CASSPGVYTQYF
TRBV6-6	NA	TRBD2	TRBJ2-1	TGTGCCAGCACCCTAGCGGGCGAGCAGTTCTTC	CASTLAGEQFF
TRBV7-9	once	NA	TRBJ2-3	TGTGCCAGCAGCTCACAAATAGCGGATACGCAGTATTTT	CASSSQIADTQYF
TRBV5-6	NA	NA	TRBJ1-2	TGTGCCAGCAGCTCCGGACAGATCTATGGCTACACCTTC	CASSSGQIYGYTF
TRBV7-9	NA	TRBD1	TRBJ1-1	TGTGCCAGCAGCTCTGGGACAGGGACAGGAGACACTGAAGCTTTCTTT	CASSSGTGTGDTEAFF
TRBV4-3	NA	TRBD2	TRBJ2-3	TGCGCCAGCAGCCAACCGGGACTAGGAGCCACAGATACGCAGTATTTT	CASSQPGLGATDTQYF
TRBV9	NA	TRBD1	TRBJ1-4	TGTGCCTCGGCCCGGACAGGGACTAATGAAAAACTGTTTTTT	CASARTGTNEKLFF
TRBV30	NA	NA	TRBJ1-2	TGTGCCTGGAGTCGAGCGATTAACTATGGCTACACCTTC	CAWSRAINYGYTF
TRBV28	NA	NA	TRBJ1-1	TGTGCCAGCAGTTCCCCGGGACAGAACACTGAAGCTTTCTTT	CASSSPGQNTEAFF
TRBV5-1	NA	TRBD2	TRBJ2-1	TGCGCCAGCAGCAGACGGACTAGCGGCCTATCAAACTACAATGAGCAGTTCTTC	CASSRRTSGLSNYNEQFF
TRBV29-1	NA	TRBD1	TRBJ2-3	TGCAGCGTTGAAACGGGCAGGGGGTCTTTAGATACGCAGTATTTT	CSVETGRGSLDTQYF